These 22 T cell receptor beta chains were all obtained from the same sample, sequenced in a study of T cell responses to AZD1222 COVID-19 vaccine. This table comes from immunoSEQ multiplex PCR, and its TCRdb copy is limited to in-frame clones, with some not included. This table has 150,000 or so clones, around 85% appearing once. The material was peripheral blood, obtained on day 0 of MenACWY control vaccination. The receptors originated from an adult in good health.

The CDR3 is CASSRTGTTNYEQYF. The CDR3 DNA follows: TGTGCCAGCAGTCGTACCGGGACTACCAACTACGAGCAGTACTTC. The chain links TRBV6-5 to TRBJ2-7; 7 bases agree with TRBD2. Germline loops: CDR1 MNHEY, CDR2 SVGAGI. V lost 5 bases and J lost 3; bases outside the gene matches: 10. This CDR3 region has 15 residues.

This clone was seen only once. V is TRBV5-1 and J is TRBJ1-1; D not certain. Trimming shortened V by 5 bases and J by 0 bases, and 8 bases separated the two germline ends. Germline V lookup: CDR1 SGHRS, CDR2 YFSETQ. This CDR3 has 13 amino acids. The CDR3 protein is CASRAGMNTEAFF. Written as DNA, the CDR3 is TGCGCCAGCAGGGCAGGCATGAACACTGAAGCTTTCTTT.

The chain is built from TRBV10-3 and TRBJ2-5; 7 nucleotides agree with TRBD2. This CDR3 comprises 14 residues. The germline V gene encodes CDR1 ENHRY and CDR2 SYGVKD. V lost 5 bases and J lost 5; bases outside the gene matches: 8. The CDR3 bases are TGTGCCATCAGTCGAGGACTAGATCATGAGACCCAGTACTTC. It encodes CAISRGLDHETQYF.

The chain joins TRBV7-2 to TRBJ2-3; D is unclear. Germline loops: CDR1 SGHTA, CDR2 FQGNSA. V was trimmed by 1 base and J by 1 base, leaving 6 bases between them. This CDR3 has 14 residues. The chain's CDR3 is CASSLGGRTDTQYF. DNA of the CDR3: TGTGCCAGCAGCTTAGGAGGACGCACAGATACGCAGTATTTT.

The V gene is TRBV7-2, the J gene TRBJ2-1; the D call may be TRBD1 or TRBD2 (5 bases each). Germline V gene data show CDR1 as SGHTA and CDR2 as FQGNSA. The CDR3 has 14 amino acids. V shed 0 bases and J shed 6 bases, with 9 bases lying between them. CDR3 bases: TGTGCCAGCAGCTTAGCGGCTGGGACCAATGAGCAGTTCTTC. This sequence encodes CASSLAAGTNEQFF.

This rearrangement joins TRBV4-3 to TRBJ2-1; 12 bases agree with TRBD2. V was clipped by 3 bases and J by 1 base; unmatched bases: 1. Looked up from germline, CDR1 is LGHNA and CDR2 is YSLEER. The CDR3 is made up of 16 amino acids. The CDR3, as DNA: TGCGCCAGCAGCCACGGACTAGCGGGATCCTACAATGAGCAGTTCTTC. It yields the protein CASSHGLAGSYNEQFF.

V gene TRBV19 combines with J gene TRBJ2-2; possible D gene TRBD1, 5 bases. V lost 4 bases and J lost 5, with 11 bases in between. Germline V gene lookup returns CDR1 LNHDA and CDR2 SQIVND (reference sequence). The CDR3 length is 14 residues. CDR3 nucleotides: TGTGCCAGTAGTAAGGGGATTATTACCGGGGAGCTGTTTTTT. This codes for CASSKGIITGELFF.

V gene TRBV6-1 combines with J gene TRBJ2-5; 12 bases align to TRBD2. The CDR3 covers 17 residues. V was clipped by 2 bases and J by 1 base; unmatched bases: 5. CDR1 is MNHNS, CDR2 SASEGT, per germline. CDR3 in DNA: TGTGCCAGCAGTGAAAAGGCTAGCGGGGGGGCCCAAGAGACCCAGTACTTC. It codes for CASSEKASGGAQETQYF.

This rearrangement joins TRBV19 to TRBJ1-1; D unresolved. V lost 9 bases, J lost 0 bases, and 11 bases lay in between. CDR3 size: 13 residues. The germline gives CDR1 LNHDA, CDR2 SQIVND (reference sequence). CDR3 amino acids: CASTAGLNTEAFF. In nucleotides, the CDR3 is TGTGCCAGCACAGCCGGGTTGAACACTGAAGCTTTCTTT.

Written as DNA, the CDR3 is TGTGCCAGCAGCTTGGGGCAGGGGATGTACGAGCAGTACGTC. It is translated as CASSLGQGMYEQYV. The chain employs TRBV5-8 and TRBJ2-7; D is possibly TRBD1 (6 bases). Germline V gene lookup returns CDR1 SGHTS and CDR2 YDEGEE. This CDR3 has 14 amino acids. The V end lost 0 bases, the J end lost 4 bases, and 11 bases lay between the germline ends.

The chain links TRBV28 to TRBJ2-7, with 13 bases aligning to TRBD2. J was trimmed by 5 bases and V by 7 bases; bases with no gene match: 11. The germline gives CDR1 MDHEN, CDR2 SYDVKM. This CDR3 contains 16 residues. CDR3 sequence reads: CASTPRGTSGENEQYF. CDR3 coding DNA: TGTGCCAGCACTCCTCGGGGGACTAGCGGGGAAAACGAGCAGTACTTC.

The rearrangement uses TRBV27 and TRBJ2-3, with 11 positions matching TRBD2. The CDR3 has 17 residues. Germline lookup yields CDR1 MNHEY and CDR2 SMNVEV (reference sequence). With 2 bases clipped from V and 3 bases from J, the junction kept 7 bases outside the gene matches. CDR3 bases: TGTGCCAGCAGTTTAGGGAGAGGGACTAGCGGAACAGATACGCAGTATTTT. Its translation is CASSLGRGTSGTDTQYF.

In its sample, this clone was seen a few times. This chain links TRBV5-1 with TRBJ1-1; D not certain. CDR3 size: 14 residues. Germline V gene sequence: CDR1 SGHRS, CDR2 YFSETQ. Deletions cut 0 bases from V and 1 base from J, with 7 bases between. CDR3 bases: TGCGCCAGCAGCTTGGCCAACAGGAACACTGAAGCTTTCTTT. Translated, it gives CASSLANRNTEAFF.

The chain uses TRBV28 and TRBJ1-1; 7 bases line up with TRBD1. The V gene's germline CDR1 is MDHEN and CDR2 SYDVKM. This CDR3 contains 14 residues. Trimming removed 5 bases from V and 7 bases from J; junction bases left unmatched: 10. The CDR3 DNA reads as TGTGCCAGCAGTCTCCGGGACAGAGAATATGAAGCTTTCTTT. As protein: CASSLRDREYEAFF. Drawing the rest from reference TRBV28 and TRBJ1-1, the complete variable domain is DVKVTQSSRYLVKRTGEKVFLECVQDMDHENMFWYRQDPGLGLRLIYFSYDVKMKEKGDIPEGYSVSREKKERFSLILESASTNQTSMYLCASSLRDREYEAFFGQGTRLTVV.

The J gene is TRBJ2-3, the V gene TRBV2; D uncertain. Germline values: CDR1 SNHLY, CDR2 FYNNEI. The V end was cut by 7 bases, the J end by 3 bases, with 11 bases between. This CDR3 comprises 13 residues. The CDR3 sequence is CASIRLVTDTQYF. The CDR3 DNA reads as TGTGCCAGCATTAGACTGGTGACAGATACGCAGTATTTT.

This rearrangement joins TRBV28 to TRBJ2-7, with D possibly being TRBD2 (5 bases). CDR1 MDHEN and CDR2 SYDVKM come from the germline V gene. Trimming stripped 4 bases from V and 6 bases from J, with 16 bases between. The CDR3 sequence is 14 residues long. CDR3 sequence (DNA): TGTGCCAGCAGTTCCGGACTTCTACCCTGCGAGCAGTACTTC. Translation gives CASSSGLLPCEQYF.

The chain has TRBV11-3 and TRBJ2-2; D remains ambiguous. Germline CDR1 reads SGHNT; CDR2 reads YENEEA. Trimming removed 1 base at V and 0 bases at J, with 6 bases between. There are 15 residues in the CDR3. CDR3 sequence (DNA): TGTGCCAGCAGCTTAGCAGCTACGAACACCGGGGAGCTGTTTTTT. This encodes CASSLAATNTGELFF.

This sequence joins TRBV5-5 and TRBJ1-1; D perhaps matches TRBD1 (5 bases). V shed 4 bases and J shed 1 base, with 8 bases lying between them. The CDR3 consists of 13 residues. Germline CDR1 and CDR2: SGHKS and YYEKEE (reference sequence). The CDR3 sequence is CASSIQGNTEAFF. The CDR3, as DNA: TGTGCCAGCAGCATCCAGGGGAACACTGAAGCTTTCTTT.

The chain carries TRBV6-2 or TRBV6-3 and TRBJ2-3; tentative D call: TRBD1 (6 bases). This CDR3 is 17 amino acids long. The V gene's germline CDR1 is MNHEY and CDR2 SVGEGT. V was clipped by 3 bases and J by 3 bases, with 19 bases between them. CDR3 nucleotides: TGTGCCAGCAGTTATCCCCCAGGGGCAGGGCGAACAGATACGCAGTATTTT. It translates to CASSYPPGAGRTDTQYF.

This clone was found once. This chain connects TRBV14 to TRBJ1-1; 7 nucleotides line up with TRBD1. Germline V gene data show CDR1 as SGHDN and CDR2 as FVKESK. Trimming took 4 bases from V and 5 from J; bases not matched to a gene: 4. The CDR3 is 13 amino acids. CDR3 DNA sequence: TGTGCCAGCAGCCGTGACAGGGCTACTGAAGCTTTCTTT. Its translation: CASSRDRATEAFF.

V and J are TRBV29-1 and TRBJ2-3; 9 positions match TRBD1. With V trimmed by 6 bases and J by 4 bases, 2 bases remained unmatched. Germline CDR1 reads SQVTM; CDR2 reads ANQGSEA. CDR3 length: 12 amino acids. CDR3 protein: CSVGTGSDTQYF. The CDR3, as DNA: TGCAGCGTAGGGACAGGGTCAGATACGCAGTATTTT.

The chain carries TRBV7-9 and TRBJ2-7; 8 bases are shared with TRBD1. J was trimmed by 7 bases and V by 1 base; bases with no gene match: 9. The CDR3 is 15 amino acids. Per the germline V gene, CDR1 is SEHNR and CDR2 is FQNEAQ (reference sequence). The CDR3 DNA reads as TGTGCCAGCAGCTTAGGGACAGGGAAGTCTCTGGAGCAGTACTTC. Translating gives CASSLGTGKSLEQYF.